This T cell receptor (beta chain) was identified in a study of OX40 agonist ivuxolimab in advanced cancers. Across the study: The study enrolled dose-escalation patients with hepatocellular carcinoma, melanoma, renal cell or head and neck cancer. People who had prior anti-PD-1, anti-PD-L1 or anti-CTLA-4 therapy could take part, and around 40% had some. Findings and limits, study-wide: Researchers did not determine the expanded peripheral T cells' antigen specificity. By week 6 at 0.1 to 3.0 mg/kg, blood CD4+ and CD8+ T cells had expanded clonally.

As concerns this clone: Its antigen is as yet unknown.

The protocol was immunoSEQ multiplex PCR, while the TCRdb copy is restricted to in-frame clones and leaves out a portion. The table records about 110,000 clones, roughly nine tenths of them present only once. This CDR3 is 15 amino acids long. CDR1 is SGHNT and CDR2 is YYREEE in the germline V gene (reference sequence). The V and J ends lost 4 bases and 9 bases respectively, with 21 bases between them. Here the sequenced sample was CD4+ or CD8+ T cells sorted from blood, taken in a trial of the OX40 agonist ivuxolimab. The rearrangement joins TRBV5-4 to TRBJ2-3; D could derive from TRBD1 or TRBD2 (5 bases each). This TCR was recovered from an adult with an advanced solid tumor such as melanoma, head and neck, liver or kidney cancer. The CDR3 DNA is TGTGCCAGCAGCACTTCCGGGACCCCCCGCAACACGCAGTATTTT. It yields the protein CASSTSGTPRNTQYF.